The T cell receptor beta chain under discussion was sequenced for a study of control samples from healthy donors and cancer patients. Data came from immunoSEQ multiplex PCR; TCRdb stores just in-frame clones and leaves some out. The profile shows fewer than 85,000 clones, about 94% of them singletons. CDR1 and CDR2 from the germline V gene are SNHLY and FYNNEI. Trimming shortened V by 2 bases and J by 2 bases, and 9 bases separated the two germline ends. The length of the CDR3 is 15 residues. Sequencing was performed on blood. This receptor was identified in a woman aged 25 to 45 in good health. This chain links TRBV2 with TRBJ1-4; tentative D call: TRBD1 (6 bases). The CDR3 DNA reads TGTGCCAGCAGTGAAACAGGGACCACTAATGAAAAACTGTTTTTT. Translation gives CASSETGTTNEKLFF.